What follows are 2 T cell receptor beta chains derived from one specimen sequenced in a study of T cell repertoires in cytomegalovirus infection (dated by TCRdb to 2018 to 2020). Instrument used: Illumina HiSeq 1500. TCRdb itself trimmed the public reads at Q25 with fastp, ran MiXCR and retained productive beta chains. Merged by CDR3 protein, the rows form single entries marked with the most common genes and DNA. The table for this sample lists under 300,000 distinct CDR3 sequences; 22% of them were counted only once. The ten largest clones represent roughly a fifth of the sample. The treatment or condition label of this sample denotes: in vitro stimulation with specific CMV peptide epitopes to enrich CMV-specific T cells. Antigens for these TCRs are unknown. The sequencing here drew on cultured PBMCs, taken from culture after CMV antigen stimulation. The source is a human donor in good health (CMV status not recorded). Some clones in this sample may be carry-over from other donors' samples.

This clonotype was recorded many times. This chain joins TRBV12-3 or TRBV12-4 and TRBJ2-3; 9 bases map to TRBD2. The CDR3 sequence is 17 residues long. V dropped 6 bases and J dropped 0; count of bases not matched to a gene: 10. The CDR3, as DNA: TGTGCCAGCAGCCCCTACCTGCGGGAGGGAAGCACAGATACGCAGTATTTT. This translates into CASSPYLREGSTDTQYF.

This clonotype occurred a few times. The chain joins TRBV6-6 to TRBJ2-7; unclear D gene. V was clipped by 8 bases and J by 1 base, with 15 bases between them. CDR1 and CDR2 (germline): MNHNY, SVGAGI (reference sequence). The length of the CDR3 is 14 residues. Here the CDR3 reads CASGLRPGSYEQYV. DNA of the CDR3: TGTGCCAGCGGCCTCCGCCCTGGGTCCTACGAGCAGTACGTC.